The clone carrying this T cell receptor (beta chain) was seen only a few times. TCRdb re-derived calls from the RT-PCR reads in MiXCR, one entry per CDR3 protein. The data show about 570,000 distinct CDR3 sequences, about 10% seen once. The data were taken from a study of response to subunit inactivated influenza vaccine. Deletions cut 0 bases from V and 3 bases from J, with 3 bases between. CDR1 and CDR2 (germline): LNHDA, SQIVND (reference sequence). CDR3 size: 12 residues. These data were also reused for a study on T cells expressing NK-cell markers. Turning to that study: Generation of TCR beta cDNA was performed by 5'RACE template switching incorporating UMIs. Only alpha-beta TCR T cells were sorted in several experiments, using an anti-gamma-delta TCR antibody.

The sequencing here drew on PBMCs from blood, taken on the day of vaccination. This receptor was taken from a man aged 50 to 59 who received an inactivated influenza vaccine. This chain uses TRBV19 with TRBJ2-7; D remains ambiguous. CDR3 region: CASSIDGYEQYF. Written as DNA, the CDR3 is TGTGCCAGTAGTATAGATGGCTACGAGCAGTACTTC.